What follows are 10 T cell receptor beta chains derived from one specimen sequenced in a study of T cells in localized non-small cell lung cancer. Produced via immunoSEQ multiplex PCR; TCRdb's table is partial and in-frame only. The data contain more than 2,000 clones, less than 20% of them seen just once; the ten biggest clones take up 10% to 11%. This sample comprised normal lung tissue next to the tumor, obtained before any cancer treatment. The receptor set was obtained from a man between 40 and 70 years old with stage I squamous cell lung carcinoma.

This clone has just a few counts. J is TRBJ1-5 and V is TRBV28; D unclear. V was shortened by 5 bases and J by 4 bases, with 15 bases between the two germline ends. This CDR3 has 15 amino acids. Germline V gene data show CDR1 as MDHEN and CDR2 as SYDVKM. The CDR3 nucleotides are TGTGCCAGCAGTCCTCGGACCTTCGAGAATCAGCCCCAGCATTTT. Amino acid sequence: CASSPRTFENQPQHF. Together with reference TRBV28 and TRBJ1-5, the CDR3 gives the full variable domain: DVKVTQSSRYLVKRTGEKVFLECVQDMDHENMFWYRQDPGLGLRLIYFSYDVKMKEKGDIPEGYSVSREKKERFSLILESASTNQTSMYLCASSPRTFENQPQHFGDGTRLSIL.

The chain joins TRBV11-3 to TRBJ2-7; 11 bases are a match to TRBD2. J lost 9 bases, V lost 5 bases, and 9 bases had no gene match. CDR3 length: 14 residues. Germline V gene data show CDR1 as SGHNT and CDR2 as YENEEA. CDR3 sequence reads: CASSQDLAGGVQYF. In nucleotides, the CDR3 is TGTGCCAGCAGCCAGGACCTAGCGGGAGGAGTGCAGTACTTC.

This clone was seen only a few times. In nucleotides, the CDR3 is TGTGCCTGGAGTGCTGGGGGCAATCAGCCCCAGCATTTT. Translating gives CAWSAGGNQPQHF. V usage is TRBV30 and J usage is TRBJ1-5; no firm D call. The CDR3 covers 13 residues. Germline lookup yields CDR1 GTSNPN and CDR2 SVGIG (reference sequence). The germline V and J ends were trimmed by 1 base and 2 bases, with 6 bases remaining between them.

This clone is labeled large. The V and J genes are TRBV16 and TRBJ2-7; D unresolved. The germline gives CDR1 KGHSY, CDR2 FQNENV. Trimming left V 2 bases short and J 2 bases short, with 10 bases between. The CDR3 runs 14 residues. As DNA, the CDR3 is TGTGCCAGCAGCCAAAGGGCGGATACCTACGAGCAGTACTTC. Translating gives CASSQRADTYEQYF.

This clone is labeled as medium-sized (0.01 to 0.1%). This sequence joins TRBV9 and TRBJ1-5, with D possibly matching TRBD1 (6 bases). This CDR3 contains 13 residues. V lost 3 bases and J 9 bases, leaving 13 bases between the germline ends. The germline V gene encodes CDR1 SGDLS and CDR2 YYNGEE. The CDR3 DNA sequence: TGTGCCAGCAGCGCCGGGGGACAAGGGCCCCAGCATTTT. It yields the protein CASSAGGQGPQHF.

V is TRBV28 and J is TRBJ1-5, with 12 bases lining up with TRBD1. Germline assignment: CDR1 MDHEN and CDR2 SYDVKM. The CDR3 extends over 16 amino acids. Unmatched junction bases numbered 9, after V lost 5 bases and J lost 7 bases. The CDR3 DNA sequence: TGTGCCAGCAGTCCGGGGACAGGGGGCAGTTGGCAGCCCCAGCATTTT. It is translated as CASSPGTGGSWQPQHF.

By proportion, this clone is large. The V call is TRBV15, the J call TRBJ2-7, with 8 bases identical to TRBD2. In germline, CDR1 is LNHNV, CDR2 YYDKDF (reference sequence). This CDR3 is built from 16 residues. Germline trimming cut 4 bases from V and 1 base from J; bases unmatched to any gene: 9. The CDR3 nucleotides are TGTGCCACCAGCATCACTATTGGACTAGCTTCCTACGAGCAGTACTTC. Its translation is CATSITIGLASYEQYF.

This chain uses TRBV5-1 with TRBJ2-7; TRBD1 might be the D (7 bases). CDR3 size: 15 residues. CDR1 is SGHRS and CDR2 is YFSETQ in the germline V gene. The V end was cut by 0 bases, the J end by 1 base, with 11 bases between. In nucleotides, the CDR3 is TGCGCCAGCAGCTTGGCACAGGGGAGGTCCTACGAGCAGTACTTC. Protein sequence: CASSLAQGRSYEQYF. The full variable domain, completed using reference TRBV5-1 and TRBJ2-7, is KAGVTQTPRYLIKTRGQQVTLSCSPISGHRSVSWYQQTPGQGLQFLFEYFSETQRNKGNFPGRFSGRQFSNSRSEMNVSTLELGDSALYLCASSLAQGRSYEQYFGPGTRLTVT.

V and J are TRBV6-8 and TRBJ1-1; D perhaps matches TRBD1 (5 bases). CDR3 length: 14 residues. Germline CDR1 is MNHGY and CDR2 is SAAAGT. Trimming stripped 8 bases from V and 0 bases from J, with 13 bases between. In DNA form, the CDR3 reads TGTGCCAGCGGAGGGGACCACATGAACACTGAAGCTTTCTTT. This sequence encodes CASGGDHMNTEAFF.

The V call is TRBV11-3, the J call TRBJ1-5; 7 bases map to TRBD1. In germline, CDR1 is SGHNT, CDR2 YENEEA. The CDR3 sequence is 15 residues long. The trim removed 4 bases at V and 5 bases at J, leaving 8 bases unmatched. The CDR3 sequence is CASSSLSGGYQPQHF. CDR3 in DNA: TGTGCCAGCAGCTCCCTTTCAGGGGGATATCAGCCCCAGCATTTT.